A single sample gave rise to the 5 T cell receptor beta chains below, sequenced in a study of neurological immune-mediated disorders (dated by TCRdb to about 2019). Library method: 5' RACE. Sequencing was carried out with an Illumina HiSeq 2500. The public reads were run again by TCRdb, first through fastp at Q25 and then through MiXCR, and only productive beta chains were kept. Every distinct CDR3 protein forms one entry, paired with its most common genes and DNA. In all, the sample holds tens of thousands of distinct CDR3 sequences, and under 5% of those were seen once. The ten largest clones take up around 2% of the sample. What was sequenced was CD4+ T cells from blood. The receptors shown here come from a middle-aged woman with multiple sclerosis.

This clonotype was observed many times. The V gene is TRBV2, the J gene TRBJ1-4; D gene uncertain. Germline V gene lookup returns CDR1 SNHLY and CDR2 FYNNEI. The ends were cut back, 5 bases at V and 8 bases at J, with 12 bases in the middle. The CDR3 sequence is 13 residues long. The CDR3 loop reads CASSPRRNEKLFF. Written as DNA, the CDR3 is TGTGCCAGCAGTCCCCGGCGGAACGAAAAACTGTTTTTT. The variable domain in full, completed from reference TRBV2 and TRBJ1-4, reads EPEVTQTPSHQVTQMGQEVILRCVPISNHLYFYWYRQILGQKVEFLVSFYNNEISEKSEIFDDQFSVERPDGSNFTLKIRSTKLEDSAMYFCASSPRRNEKLFFGSGTQLSVL.

At least ten counts were recorded for this clonotype. The rearrangement uses TRBV6-6 and TRBJ2-2; TRBD1 aligns across 8 bases. This CDR3 spans 17 amino acids. Germline CDR1 is MNHNY and CDR2 is SVGAGI (reference sequence). V shed 6 bases and J 6 bases; nucleotides not matched to a gene: 15. CDR3 DNA sequence: TGTGCCAGCAGACGTGGACAGGGCCTCATTGGATCCGGGGAGCTGTTTTTT. This gives the protein CASRRGQGLIGSGELFF.

This clonotype has a count of ten or more. This sequence joins TRBV12-3 or TRBV12-4 and TRBJ2-3, with D perhaps matching TRBD2 (6 bases). Trimming removed 6 bases at V and 4 bases at J, with 14 bases between. The CDR3 runs 14 residues. CDR3 coding DNA: TGTGCCAGCAGCCACCTCTGGAGGGCAGATACGCAGTATTTT. This gives the protein CASSHLWRADTQYF.

This clonotype was recorded many times. The chain joins TRBV6-6 to TRBJ1-2; possibly TRBD1 for D (5 bases). Germline values: CDR1 MNHNY, CDR2 SVGAGI (reference sequence). The V end lost 6 bases, the J end lost 3 bases, and 20 bases lay between the germline ends. The CDR3 is 16 amino acids. Here the CDR3 reads CASRDPLGGVHYGYTF. CDR3 DNA sequence: TGTGCCAGCAGAGACCCTCTCGGGGGAGTACACTATGGCTACACCTTC.

This clonotype was detected many times. The chain links TRBV29-1 to TRBJ2-1; TRBD2 might be the D (6 bases). The CDR3 runs 15 residues. From germline, CDR1 is SQVTM and CDR2 ANQGSEA. V gave up 8 bases and J gave up 4 bases, with 21 bases separating them. CDR3 bases: TGCAGCATGGGAAGGCGGAGGGGACTGTACAATGAGCAGTTCTTC. It yields the protein CSMGRRRGLYNEQFF.